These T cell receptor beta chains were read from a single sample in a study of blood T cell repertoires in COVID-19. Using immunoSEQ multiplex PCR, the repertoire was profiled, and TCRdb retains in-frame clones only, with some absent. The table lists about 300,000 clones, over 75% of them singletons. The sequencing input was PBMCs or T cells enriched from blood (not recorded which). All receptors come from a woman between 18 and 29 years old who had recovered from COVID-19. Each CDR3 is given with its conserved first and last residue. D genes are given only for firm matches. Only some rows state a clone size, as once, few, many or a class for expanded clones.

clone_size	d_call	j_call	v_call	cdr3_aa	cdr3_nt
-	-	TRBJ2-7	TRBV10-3	CAISAVQESYEQYF	TGTGCCATCAGTGCGGTACAGGAATCCTACGAGCAGTACTTC
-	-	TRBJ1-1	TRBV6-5	CASSSQANTEAFF	TGTGCCAGCAGTTCTCAGGCGAACACTGAAGCTTTCTTT
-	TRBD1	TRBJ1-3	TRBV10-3	CAISQTGGSGNTIYF	TGTGCCATCAGTCAGACAGGGGGCTCTGGAAACACCATATATTTT
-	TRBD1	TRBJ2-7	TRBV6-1	CASSEEGTGSYEQYF	TGTGCCAGCAGTGAAGAAGGGACAGGGTCCTACGAGCAGTACTTC
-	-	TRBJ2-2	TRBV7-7	CASSQATSYSGELFF	TGTGCCAGCAGCCAGGCGACTAGTTACTCCGGGGAGCTGTTTTTT
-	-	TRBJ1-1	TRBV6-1	CASSDNRGEAFF	TGTGCCAGCAGTGATAATAGGGGAGAAGCTTTCTTT
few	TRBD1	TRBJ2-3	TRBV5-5	CASSFGQGRDTQYF	TGTGCCAGCAGCTTCGGACAGGGAAGAGATACGCAGTATTTT
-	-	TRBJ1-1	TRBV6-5	CASSYLVSGTEAFF	TGTGCCAGCAGTTACCTGGTGTCGGGCACTGAAGCTTTCTTT
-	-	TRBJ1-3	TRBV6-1	CASSELAGNTIYF	TGTGCCAGCAGTGAACTAGCAGGAAACACCATATATTTT
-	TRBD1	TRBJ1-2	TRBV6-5	CASSSGQGNYGYTF	TGTGCCAGCAGTAGTGGACAGGGTAACTATGGCTACACCTTC
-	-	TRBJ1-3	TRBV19	CASRGGSRSGNTIYF	TGTGCCAGCCGTGGGGGCAGCCGCTCTGGAAACACCATATATTTT
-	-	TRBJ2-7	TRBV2	CASSLSRGLSSYEQYF	TGTGCCAGCAGTTTATCCCGTGGGCTGAGCTCCTACGAGCAGTACTTC
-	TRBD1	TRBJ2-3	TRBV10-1	CASSRDRRTDTQYF	TGCGCCAGCAGCCGGGACAGACGCACAGATACGCAGTATTTT
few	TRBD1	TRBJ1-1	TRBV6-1	CASSERGTGETEAFF	TGTGCCAGCAGTGAACGGGGGACAGGGGAGACTGAAGCTTTCTTT
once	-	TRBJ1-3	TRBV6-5	CASSYSPLSSGNTIYF	TGTGCCAGCAGTTACTCCCCATTGAGCTCTGGAAACACCATATATTTT
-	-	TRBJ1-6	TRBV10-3	CAISIQRDNNSPLHF	TGTGCCATCAGTATCCAACGGGACAATAATTCACCCCTCCACTTT
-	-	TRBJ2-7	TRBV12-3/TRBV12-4	CATSPTGFYEQYF	TGTGCCACCTCCCCGACAGGTTTCTACGAGCAGTACTTC
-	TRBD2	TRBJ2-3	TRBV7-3	CASRAAGVLTDTQYF	TGTGCCAGCAGGGCTGCGGGGGTACTCACAGATACGCAGTATTTT
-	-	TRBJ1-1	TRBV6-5	CASSYSMRGGTEAFF	TGTGCCAGCAGTTACTCGATGAGGGGGGGCACTGAAGCTTTCTTT
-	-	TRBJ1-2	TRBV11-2	CASSPSQGIVYGYTF	TGTGCCAGCAGCCCGAGCCAGGGTATCGTCTATGGCTACACCTTC
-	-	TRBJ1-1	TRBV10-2	CASKGSLNTEAFF	TGCGCCAGCAAGGGGTCGTTGAACACTGAAGCTTTCTTT
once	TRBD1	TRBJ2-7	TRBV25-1	CASRGDRGQGLDEQYF	TGTGCCAGCAGGGGGGACAGGGGGCAAGGTCTGGACGAGCAGTACTTC
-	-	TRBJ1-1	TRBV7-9	CASSLVVGSGDTEAFF	TGTGCCAGCAGCTTAGTAGTCGGATCGGGGGACACTGAAGCTTTCTTT
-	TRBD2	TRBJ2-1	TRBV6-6	CASSYSGGFNEQFF	TGTGCCAGCAGTTACAGCGGGGGGTTCAATGAGCAGTTCTTC